Listed below are T cell receptor beta chains from one sample, sequenced in a study of control samples from healthy donors and cancer patients. Assay: immunoSEQ multiplex PCR; the TCRdb copy retains only in-frame clones and omits some. The sample holds some 120,000 clones; roughly nine tenths are singletons and the top ten take 7.8%. The sequenced sample consisted of blood. These receptors came from a woman under 30 in good health. CDR3s include the opening cysteine and the closing phenylalanine or tryptophan. D genes are given only for firm matches. Not all rows give a size; the values are once, few, many and, for expanded clones, a class.

J: TRBJ1-4
size: .
D: .
V: TRBV2
DNA: TGTGCCAGCAGTATAAAGACAGGACTAAATGAAAAACTGTTTTTT
CDR3: CASSIKTGLNEKLFF

J: TRBJ2-2
size: .
D: .
V: TRBV21-1
DNA: TGTGCCAGCCCAAAGAGGAGAAGGGGAACGACTAGCGGGGGGGCGGAGAACACCGGGGAGCTGTTTTTT
CDR3: CASPKRRRGTTSGGAENTGELFF

J: TRBJ2-5
size: .
D: TRBD2
V: TRBV6-5
DNA: TGTGCCAGCAGTTACAGTATTAGCGGGAGTGGGGAGACCCAGTACTTC
CDR3: CASSYSISGSGETQYF

J: TRBJ1-2
size: .
D: .
V: TRBV5-4
DNA: TGTGCCAGCAGCCTAAAACAAACAGGGTTTAACTATGGCTACACCTTC
CDR3: CASSLKQTGFNYGYTF

J: TRBJ1-2
size: .
D: .
V: TRBV24-1
DNA: TGTGCCACCAGCCCGTCAGGAGGTTTGGGGGGGCAGAACTATGGCTACACCTTC
CDR3: CATSPSGGLGGQNYGYTF

J: TRBJ2-7
size: .
D: .
V: TRBV5-5
DNA: TGTGCCAGCAGCGCCCGTCTCGAGCAGTACTTC
CDR3: CASSARLEQYF

J: TRBJ1-5
size: .
D: .
V: TRBV27
DNA: TGTGCCAGCAGTTTCCGGGGGGCCTACAATCAGCCCCAGCATTTT
CDR3: CASSFRGAYNQPQHF

J: TRBJ2-7
size: .
D: .
V: TRBV5-4
DNA: TGTGCCAGCAGCTTGGCTTCCTCCTACGAGCAGTACTTC
CDR3: CASSLASSYEQYF

J: TRBJ2-3
size: .
D: .
V: TRBV18
DNA: TGTGCCAGCTCACCAAGTAGGGGCACAGATACGCAGTATTTT
CDR3: CASSPSRGTDTQYF

J: TRBJ2-7
size: .
D: .
V: TRBV10-2
DNA: TGCGCCAGCAGTGAGTCGATAGGGGCTCCCTACGAGCAGTACTTC
CDR3: CASSESIGAPYEQYF

J: TRBJ1-1
size: .
D: .
V: TRBV14
DNA: TGTGCCAGCAGCCAACAGACTGCCAACACTGAAGCTTTCTTT
CDR3: CASSQQTANTEAFF

J: TRBJ2-7
size: .
D: TRBD1
V: TRBV24-1
DNA: TGTGCCACCAGTGCTCAACAGGGGACCGAGCAGTACTTC
CDR3: CATSAQQGTEQYF

J: TRBJ1-1
size: few
D: .
V: TRBV4-3
DNA: TGCGCCAGCAGCCAAGATAACAGGGCGACCAACACTAAAGCTTTCTTT
CDR3: CASSQDNRATNTKAFF

J: TRBJ2-5
size: .
D: .
V: TRBV30
DNA: TGTGCCTGGAGTGTAGGGACCATTACAGAGACCCAGTACTTC
CDR3: CAWSVGTITETQYF

J: TRBJ2-1
size: .
D: .
V: TRBV7-3
DNA: TGTGCCAGCAGCCCCGACGGCGGGGATGAGCAGTTCTTC
CDR3: CASSPDGGDEQFF

J: TRBJ2-5
size: .
D: TRBD2
V: TRBV2
DNA: TGTGCCAGCAGTGAAACAGAACGGGAGGGCCCCCACCACTTC
CDR3: CASSETEREGPHHF

J: TRBJ2-7
size: .
D: TRBD2
V: TRBV3-1/TRBV3-2
DNA: TGTGCCAGCAGCCAAGGACTAGCAGTAGGCGAGCAGTACTTC
CDR3: CASSQGLAVGEQYF

J: TRBJ1-2
size: once
D: .
V: TRBV19
DNA: TGTGCCAGTAGTATAGGACCGGGGACTGATAACTATGGCTACACCTTC
CDR3: CASSIGPGTDNYGYTF

J: TRBJ2-7
size: .
D: TRBD1
V: TRBV6-1
DNA: TGTGCCAGCAGTGAACGGGGGACAGGGATTTTCGCGGCATTC
CDR3: CASSERGTGIFAAF

J: TRBJ2-1
size: .
D: TRBD1
V: TRBV28
DNA: TGTGCCACCTTGGACAGGAGCTCCTACAATGAGCAGTTCTTC
CDR3: CATLDRSSYNEQFF

J: TRBJ2-7
size: .
D: .
V: TRBV6-5
DNA: TGTGCCAGCAGTTCGAGGGCTTACGAGCAGTACTTC
CDR3: CASSSRAYEQYF

J: TRBJ1-1
size: .
D: .
V: TRBV19
DNA: TGTGCCAGTAGTATAGCCGGGGGAGACACTGAAGCTTTCTTT
CDR3: CASSIAGGDTEAFF

J: TRBJ2-3
size: .
D: TRBD2
V: TRBV4-2
DNA: TGTGCCAGCAGCCCGTGGGCGGGAGCGAAAGATACGCAGTATTTT
CDR3: CASSPWAGAKDTQYF

J: TRBJ1-2
size: .
D: .
V: TRBV3-1/TRBV3-2
DNA: TGTGCCAGCACCCCCGATCCCCGCGCCCCGAGCGGCTACACCTTC
CDR3: CASTPDPRAPSGYTF

J: TRBJ2-7
size: .
D: .
V: TRBV27
DNA: TGTGCCAGCAGTTCGAATCGGTTGACCTACGAGCAGTACTTC
CDR3: CASSSNRLTYEQYF

J: TRBJ2-1
size: .
D: .
V: TRBV20-1
DNA: TGCAGTGGAAAAAAACGGGATGAGCAGTTCTTC
CDR3: CSGKKRDEQFF

J: TRBJ2-7
size: .
D: .
V: TRBV7-2
DNA: TGTGCCAGCAGCCCCAGCGGGCAGATCCGCTCCTACGAGCAGTACTTC
CDR3: CASSPSGQIRSYEQYF

J: TRBJ2-1
size: .
D: TRBD2
V: TRBV5-5
DNA: TGTGCCAGCAGCTTAACCGGGACTAGCTACAATGAGCAGTTCTTC
CDR3: CASSLTGTSYNEQFF

J: TRBJ1-2
size: .
D: .
V: TRBV28
DNA: TGTGCCAGCAGCCTTCGAGGACAGAACTATGGCTACACCTTC
CDR3: CASSLRGQNYGYTF

J: TRBJ1-5
size: .
D: .
V: TRBV7-2
DNA: TGTGCCAGCAGCTTAGCGCGGGGTTCCCCCCAGCATTTT
CDR3: CASSLARGSPQHF

J: TRBJ2-1
size: .
D: .
V: TRBV20-1
DNA: TGCAGTGCCCTGTCCAATGAGCAGTTCTTC
CDR3: CSALSNEQFF

J: TRBJ2-7
size: .
D: .
V: TRBV7-9
DNA: TGTGCCAGCAGCTTAGAGTACGAGCAGTACTTC
CDR3: CASSLEYEQYF

J: TRBJ1-1
size: once
D: .
V: TRBV14
DNA: TGTGCCAGCAGCTACAGGCGCGGGACACCCATCGAGGCTTTCTTT
CDR3: CASSYRRGTPIEAFF

J: TRBJ1-5
size: .
D: .
V: TRBV15
DNA: TGTGCCACCAGCAGAGATGTGCCGGGGAGTCAGCCCCAGCATTTT
CDR3: CATSRDVPGSQPQHF

J: TRBJ2-3
size: .
D: .
V: TRBV30
DNA: TGTGCCGCGAGCTTTGGTAGCAGGGGGGTTTCGGATACGCAGTATTTT
CDR3: CAASFGSRGVSDTQYF

J: TRBJ1-5
size: .
D: .
V: TRBV6-6
DNA: TGTGCCAGCAGTTACTCGAAGGGGCAGCCCCAGCATTTT
CDR3: CASSYSKGQPQHF

J: TRBJ1-1
size: .
D: .
V: TRBV28
DNA: TGTGCCAGCACCCCGGGACAACGGAACACTGAAGCTTTCTTT
CDR3: CASTPGQRNTEAFF

J: TRBJ1-2
size: .
D: .
V: TRBV19
DNA: TGTGCCAGTAGTACCCGGGGTCGGGGCCAGGGGTATGGCTACACCTTC
CDR3: CASSTRGRGQGYGYTF

J: TRBJ1-1
size: .
D: .
V: TRBV7-9
DNA: TGTGCCAGCAGCTTAACGGTTAAGACTGAAGCTTTCTTT
CDR3: CASSLTVKTEAFF

J: TRBJ1-1
size: .
D: .
V: TRBV4-3
DNA: TGCGCCAGCAGCGCCCTGAGGGTCACTGAAGCTTTCTTT
CDR3: CASSALRVTEAFF

J: TRBJ2-5
size: .
D: .
V: TRBV9
DNA: TGTGCCAGCAGCGTAGGGGTTCGGGAGACCCAGTACTTC
CDR3: CASSVGVRETQYF

J: TRBJ2-3
size: .
D: .
V: TRBV6-5
DNA: TGTGCCAGCAGTTACAGTGATGGAGATACGCAGTATTTT
CDR3: CASSYSDGDTQYF

J: TRBJ1-1
size: .
D: .
V: TRBV28
DNA: TGTGCCAGCATCCGCCAGGGCCTTGAAGCTTTCTTT
CDR3: CASIRQGLEAFF

J: TRBJ2-1
size: .
D: .
V: TRBV28
DNA: TGTGCCAGCAAGGGGGGCGGAGCGGGGAACAATGAGCAGTTCTTC
CDR3: CASKGGGAGNNEQFF

J: TRBJ2-2
size: once
D: TRBD2
V: TRBV9
DNA: TGTGCCAGCAGCGCGGGACTAGCGGACGACGGGGAGCTGTTTTTT
CDR3: CASSAGLADDGELFF

J: TRBJ1-3
size: .
D: .
V: TRBV28
DNA: TGTGCCAGCACGGAACAGGGCTCTGGAAACACCATATATTTT
CDR3: CASTEQGSGNTIYF

J: TRBJ2-5
size: .
D: .
V: TRBV2
DNA: TGTGCCAGCAAGGGGAGACAGGAAGAGACCCAGTACTTC
CDR3: CASKGRQEETQYF

J: TRBJ1-4
size: .
D: .
V: TRBV7-2
DNA: TGTGCCAGCAGCTCCGCATATAATGAAAAACTGTTTTTT
CDR3: CASSSAYNEKLFF

J: TRBJ2-5
size: .
D: .
V: TRBV12-3/TRBV12-4
DNA: TGTGCCAGCAGTTTAGTGGGGGGTGAGACCCAGTACTTC
CDR3: CASSLVGGETQYF

J: TRBJ2-2
size: .
D: TRBD2
V: TRBV30
DNA: TGTGCCTGGAGCGGAGGGGTAGCGGGAGCGCTCGGGGAGCTGTTTTTT
CDR3: CAWSGGVAGALGELFF